This T cell receptor (beta chain) was identified in a study of blood T cell repertoires in COVID-19. Background on the study: Samples of COVID-19 (acute and convalescent) were obtained from the United States, Italy and Spain. From T cells, B-cell-depleted T cells, or PBMCs came the material, which was cDNA or gDNA.

Trimming took off 3 bases at V and 2 bases at J, with 4 bases between the two ends. Per the germline V gene, CDR1 is MDHEN and CDR2 is SYDVKM. The CDR3 covers 13 residues. Profiled with immunoSEQ multiplex PCR; TCRdb holds only in-frame clones, not every one. The sample lists about 290,000 clones; around four fifths were seen once. This TCR was recovered from a woman in her 50s with active or convalescent COVID-19. V is TRBV28 and J is TRBJ2-2; D unclear. The source material was peripheral blood. In nucleotides, the CDR3 is TGTGCCAGCAGTTTCAGTAACACCGGGGAGCTGTTTTTT. It yields the protein CASSFSNTGELFF.